The 31 T cell receptor beta chains below all came from one sample that was sequenced in a study of shared clonotypes between healthy human individuals. The protocol was immunoSEQ multiplex PCR, while the TCRdb copy is restricted to in-frame clones and leaves out a portion. The data contain around 1.1 million clones, more than 75% of them singletons. Sequencing was done on a sample of memory CD4+ T cells from PBMCs. Subset defined: CD45RA-negative fraction. The receptors were sampled from a man younger than 35 in good health. Some clones in this sample may be carry-over from other donors' samples.

The rearrangement uses TRBV5-1 and TRBJ2-5; no definite D call. Germline V gene data show CDR1 as SGHRS and CDR2 as YFSETQ. The CDR3 contains 17 residues. The V and J ends lost 1 base and 3 bases respectively, with 19 bases between them. The CDR3 reads CASSLTPTAGGEETQYF. For the CDR3, the DNA is TGCGCCAGCAGCTTGACCCCTACGGCAGGTGGAGAAGAGACCCAGTACTTC.

The V call is TRBV29-1, the J call TRBJ1-1, with D uncertain. This CDR3 contains 13 residues. V was trimmed by 5 bases and J by 1 base, leaving 11 bases between them. From germline, CDR1 is SQVTM and CDR2 ANQGSEA. The CDR3 DNA reads as TGCAGCGTTTTTGGGGTGACGAACACTGAAGCTTTCTTT. This gives the protein CSVFGVTNTEAFF. The complete variable domain, with remaining parts taken from reference TRBV29-1 and TRBJ1-1, reads SAVISQKPSRDICQRGTSLTIQCQVDSQVTMMFWYRQQPGQSLTLIATANQGSEATYESGFVIDKFPISRPNLTFSTLTVSNMSPEDSSIYLCSVFGVTNTEAFFGQGTRLTVV.

CDR3 in DNA: TGTGCCAGCAGTTTTTCAAACAGGGAGCAGTTCTTC. It specifies CASSFSNREQFF. The chain recombines TRBV27 with TRBJ2-1, with D maybe TRBD1 (5 bases). V was cut by 3 bases and J by 10 bases, with 10 bases left in between. Germline V CDR1 and CDR2: MNHEY, SMNVEV (reference sequence). This CDR3 has 12 amino acids.

The chain recombines TRBV29-1 with TRBJ2-3; 14 bases align to TRBD2. From germline, CDR1 is SQVTM and CDR2 ANQGSEA. The CDR3 totals 16 residues. Unmatched junction bases numbered 6, after V lost 4 bases and J lost 3 bases. DNA of the CDR3: TGCAGCGTTGGATCTGGGACTAGCGGGAGTACAGATACGCAGTATTTT. It encodes CSVGSGTSGSTDTQYF.

The rearrangement joins TRBV27 to TRBJ2-1; 15 bases match TRBD2. Germline V gene lookup returns CDR1 MNHEY and CDR2 SMNVEV (reference sequence). CDR3 size: 16 residues. V shed 6 bases, J shed 7 bases, and the junction held 7 bases outside the gene matches. CDR3 sequence reads: CASRGLAGGLMNEQFF. The CDR3 DNA reads as TGTGCCAGCAGGGGACTAGCGGGAGGCCTTATGAATGAGCAGTTCTTC.

V is TRBV5-1 and J is TRBJ2-5, with 9 positions matching TRBD1. The DNA matches TRBJ2-7 better at its end, which makes the J call doubtful. The length of the CDR3 is 15 residues. Germline V CDR1 and CDR2: SGHRS, YFSETQ. Written as DNA, the CDR3 is TGCGCCAGCAGTTTGACAGGGGGACAACCCTACGAGCAGTACTTC. Protein: CASSLTGGQPYEQYF.

The rearrangement uses TRBV7-2 and TRBJ1-2, with 7 positions matching TRBD1. With 5 bases clipped from V and 6 bases from J, the junction kept 15 bases outside the gene matches. Germline V CDR1 and CDR2: SGHTA, FQGNSA. CDR3 length: 16 residues. The CDR3 bases are TGTGCCAGCAGCAGAGGGCGGAGGAGGGGGCCGGATGGCTACACCTTC. Residues: CASSRGRRRGPDGYTF.

The chain combines TRBV15 with TRBJ2-1; no firm D call. Trimming cost V 1 base and J 0 bases, with 7 bases left between them. Germline loops: CDR1 LNHNV, CDR2 YYDKDF (reference sequence). CDR3 length: 15 amino acids. CDR3 sequence reads: CATSRGRSSYNEQFF. The DNA of the CDR3 is TGTGCCACCAGCAGAGGAAGGAGCTCCTACAATGAGCAGTTCTTC.

Remarks on this clone: The identical CDR3 is also encoded by other nucleotide sequences in the sample. This rearrangement joins TRBV4-2 to TRBJ2-5, with no clear D. The germline gives CDR1 LGHNA, CDR2 YNFKEQ. The ends were cut back, 0 bases at V and 1 base at J, with 3 bases in the middle. The CDR3 runs 13 residues. The CDR3 DNA is TGTGCCAGCAGCCAAGACGGCCAAGAGACCCAGTACTTC. Residues: CASSQDGQETQYF.

The chain employs TRBV28 and TRBJ1-2; TRBD1 might be the D (5 bases). The CDR3 is 15 residues long. V lost 8 bases, J lost 2 bases, and 18 bases lay in between. CDR1 is MDHEN, CDR2 SYDVKM, per germline. The CDR3 loop reads CASLDPLDKNYGYTF. The DNA for the CDR3 is TGTGCCAGCCTCGATCCCTTGGACAAAAACTATGGCTACACCTTC.

The chain couples TRBV6-5 to TRBJ1-5; D might be TRBD1 (5 bases). From germline, CDR1 is MNHEY and CDR2 SVGAGI. The germline V and J ends were trimmed by 6 bases and 0 bases, with 12 bases remaining between them. The CDR3 covers 15 residues. This CDR3 reads CASRGDRNSNQPQHF. CDR3 in DNA: TGTGCCAGCAGAGGCGACAGAAATAGCAATCAGCCCCAGCATTTT.

V is TRBV9 and J is TRBJ2-7; the match to TRBD2 covers 15 bases. This CDR3 has 16 residues. Germline CDR1 and CDR2: SGDLS and YYNGEE. The J segment lost 2 bases and the V segment lost 3 bases, leaving 3 bases of the junction unmatched. This CDR3 is CASSAGLAGGTYEQYF. In DNA form, the CDR3 reads TGTGCCAGCAGCGCAGGACTAGCGGGAGGGACCTACGAGCAGTACTTC.

The chain uses TRBV28 and TRBJ2-4, with 7 nucleotides matching TRBD1. The CDR3 runs to 15 residues. J gave up 0 bases and V 5 bases, and 4 bases lay outside the gene matches. CDR1 is MDHEN and CDR2 is SYDVKM in the germline V gene. CDR3 sequence (DNA): TGTGCCAGCAGTCTGACAGGGTTAGCCAAAAACATTCAGTACTTC. As protein: CASSLTGLAKNIQYF. Full variable domain (outside the CDR3, taken from reference TRBV28 and TRBJ2-4): DVKVTQSSRYLVKRTGEKVFLECVQDMDHENMFWYRQDPGLGLRLIYFSYDVKMKEKGDIPEGYSVSREKKERFSLILESASTNQTSMYLCASSLTGLAKNIQYFGAGTRLSVL.

The V call is TRBV4-2, the J call TRBJ2-7; D perhaps matches TRBD2 (6 bases). Germline V gene sequence: CDR1 LGHNA, CDR2 YNFKEQ. The CDR3 runs 16 residues. V lost 1 base and J 3 bases, leaving 16 bases between the germline ends. The CDR3 coding sequence is TGTGCCAGCAGCCAAGGGCCGGGGGAATCCAACTACGAGCAGTACTTC. Translating it yields CASSQGPGESNYEQYF.

The chain is built from TRBV7-9 and TRBJ2-5; TRBD1 aligns across 10 bases. Germline CDR1 is SEHNR and CDR2 is FQNEAQ (reference sequence). V shed 6 bases, J shed 5 bases, and the junction held 6 bases outside the gene matches. The CDR3 is 14 amino acids. The CDR3 protein is CASRQDRGVETQYF. The CDR3 coding sequence is TGTGCCAGCAGACAGGACAGGGGGGTCGAGACCCAGTACTTC. Filled out from reference TRBV7-9 and TRBJ2-5, the complete variable domain reads DTGVSQNPRHKITKRGQNVTFRCDPISEHNRLYWYRQTLGQGPEFLTYFQNEAQLEKSRLLSDRFSAERPKGSFSTLEIQRTEQGDSAMYLCASRQDRGVETQYFGPGTRLLVL.

In regard to this clone: A far larger clone is a single base away, which makes a read error likely. This specimen includes other DNA sequences encoding the same CDR3. V usage is TRBV20-1 and J usage is TRBJ2-5; D remains ambiguous. Trimming cost V 3 bases and J 5 bases, with 7 bases left between them. Germline CDR1 reads DFQATT; CDR2 reads SNEGSKA (reference sequence). This CDR3 is built from 11 residues. CDR3 protein: CSASPGETQYF. The CDR3, as DNA: TGCAGTGCTAGTCCCGGGGAGACCCAGTACTTC.

The rearrangement uses TRBV2 and TRBJ1-5, with D unclear. CDR1 SNHLY and CDR2 FYNNEI come from the germline V gene. The CDR3 has 14 amino acids. V dropped 4 bases and J dropped 1 base, with 8 bases sitting between them. The CDR3 region has the DNA TGTGCCAGCAGTGGGAGTTTCAGCAATCAGCCCCAGCATTTT. Protein product: CASSGSFSNQPQHF. Looking up the rest from reference TRBV2 and TRBJ1-5 gives the full variable domain: EPEVTQTPSHQVTQMGQEVILRCVPISNHLYFYWYRQILGQKVEFLVSFYNNEISEKSEIFDDQFSVERPDGSNFTLKIRSTKLEDSAMYFCASSGSFSNQPQHFGDGTRLSIL.

The chain employs TRBV9 and TRBJ2-2; perhaps D is TRBD1 or TRBD2 (5 bases each). V shed 2 bases and J shed 6 bases, with 8 bases lying between them. Germline V lookup: CDR1 SGDLS, CDR2 YYNGEE. The CDR3 contains 13 residues. The CDR3 sequence: CASSVWGPGELFF. CDR3 DNA: TGTGCCAGCAGCGTTTGGGGACCCGGGGAGCTGTTTTTT.

This sequence joins TRBV6-6 and TRBJ2-3, with D unclear. Germline CDR1 and CDR2: MNHNY and SVGAGI (reference sequence). This CDR3 region has 16 residues. V was pared by 0 bases and J by 1 base, with 11 bases between. CDR3 nucleotides: TGTGCCAGCAGTTACTCGAGGTCTGTGGGCACAGATACGCAGTATTTT. Translating it yields CASSYSRSVGTDTQYF.

This chain uses TRBV19 with TRBJ2-4, with D possibly TRBD2 on 6 matching bases. The V gene's germline CDR1 is LNHDA and CDR2 SQIVND (reference sequence). The CDR3 contains 15 residues. Trimming stripped 3 bases from V and 9 bases from J, with 18 bases between. CDR3 loop: CASSMGSGEARIQYF. CDR3 DNA: TGTGCCAGTAGTATGGGTTCGGGGGAGGCCCGCATTCAGTACTTC.

Concerning this clone: In the same sample, other DNA sequences code for this CDR3. The chain uses TRBV4-2 and TRBJ2-5, with TRBD1 identical over 7 bases. Germline V gives CDR1 LGHNA, CDR2 YNFKEQ. The CDR3 has 15 amino acids. Germline trimming cut 0 bases from V and 5 bases from J; bases unmatched to any gene: 6. The CDR3 region has the DNA TGTGCCAGCAGCCAAGATAGGGGGCGATGGGAGACCCAGTACTTC. Residues: CASSQDRGRWETQYF.

This rearrangement joins TRBV7-2 to TRBJ2-5, with TRBD2 matching 10 bases. CDR3 size: 15 residues. The germline V gene has CDR1 SGHTA and CDR2 FQGNSA. The ends lost 2 bases at V and 1 base at J; junction bases unmatched: 1. This CDR3 is CASSLIAGGQETQYF. The CDR3 DNA follows: TGTGCCAGCAGCTTAATAGCGGGAGGCCAAGAGACCCAGTACTTC.

This clone has just a few counts. The same CDR3 is also encoded by other DNA sequences in this sample. The chain recombines TRBV7-9 with TRBJ2-1, with 11 bases lining up with TRBD2. Germline trimming cut 2 bases from V and 6 bases from J; bases unmatched to any gene: 3. The germline V gene encodes CDR1 SEHNR and CDR2 FQNEAQ (reference sequence). This CDR3 is built from 15 residues. CDR3: CASSLRLAGSNEQFF. CDR3 bases: TGTGCCAGCAGCTTAAGACTAGCGGGAAGCAATGAGCAGTTCTTC.

The chain joins TRBV27 to TRBJ2-7, with D unresolved. V lost 7 bases to trimming and J lost 2 bases, with 12 bases between them. From germline, CDR1 is MNHEY and CDR2 SMNVEV (reference sequence). The CDR3 consists of 13 residues. Written as DNA, the CDR3 is TGTGCCAGCAACCGGGCCAGAACCTACGAGCAGTACTTC. It is translated as CASNRARTYEQYF.

Only a few counts were recorded for this clone. The chain combines TRBV6-1 with TRBJ2-4; 7 bases line up with TRBD1. Trimming took 5 bases from V and 9 from J; bases not matched to a gene: 7. This CDR3 comprises 13 residues. Germline V gives CDR1 MNHNS, CDR2 SASEGT. CDR3 nucleotide sequence: TGTGCCAGCAGTCGGGACAGCACTAGCATTCAGTACTTC. Translating it yields CASSRDSTSIQYF.

A few counts support this clone. Other DNA sequences within the sample encode an identical CDR3. This sequence joins TRBV7-2 and TRBJ2-7; the D gene is possibly TRBD2 (5 bases). The V end was cut by 2 bases, the J end by 4 bases, with 12 bases between. Per the germline V gene, CDR1 is SGHTA and CDR2 is FQGNSA. There are 14 residues in the CDR3. In DNA, the CDR3 is TGTGCCAGCAGCTTACGGCTAGCTGGATACGAGCAGTACTTC. This sequence encodes CASSLRLAGYEQYF. Combining the CDR3 with reference TRBV7-2 and TRBJ2-7 gives the whole variable domain GAGVSQSPSNKVTEKGKDVELRCDPISGHTALYWYRQSLGQGLEFLIYFQGNSAPDKSGLPSDRFSAERTGGSVSTLTIQRTQQEDSAVYLCASSLRLAGYEQYFGPGTRLTVT.

This clone was seen a single time. The J gene is TRBJ2-2, the V gene TRBV9; D remains unclear. Germline V lookup: CDR1 SGDLS, CDR2 YYNGEE. The CDR3 loop spans 12 amino acids. V lost 4 bases to trimming and J lost 6 bases, with 7 bases between them. The CDR3 sequence is CASSPYPGELFF. Written as DNA, the CDR3 is TGTGCCAGCAGCCCCTATCCCGGGGAGCTGTTTTTT.

V and J are TRBV2 and TRBJ2-7; D uncertain. This CDR3 spans 15 amino acids. Germline V lookup: CDR1 SNHLY, CDR2 FYNNEI. V lost 0 bases and J lost 1, with 10 bases in between. The CDR3 loop reads CASSEAQRSSYEQYF. In DNA form, the CDR3 reads TGTGCCAGCAGTGAAGCCCAGCGCTCTTCCTACGAGCAGTACTTC.

CDR3 region: CASSQARHAEEGYTEAFF. CDR3 bases: TGTGCCAGCAGCCAAGCTAGGCACGCAGAGGAGGGGTACACTGAAGCTTTCTTT. This rearrangement joins TRBV4-2 to TRBJ1-1; tentatively, D is TRBD1 (5 bases). Per germline, CDR1 LGHNA and CDR2 YNFKEQ. The V and J ends lost 1 base and 3 bases respectively, with 21 bases between them. This CDR3 is 18 amino acids long.

The DNA for the CDR3 is TGTGCCAGCAGACACGACAGGGGCCCCTACGAGCAGTACTTC. This gives the protein CASRHDRGPYEQYF. The rearrangement uses TRBV6-1 and TRBJ2-7; 8 nucleotides align to TRBD1. The ends lost 6 bases at V and 2 bases at J; junction bases unmatched: 6. The CDR3 contains 14 residues. Germline V gene data show CDR1 as MNHNS and CDR2 as SASEGT.

The chain links TRBV18 to TRBJ2-2; D not resolved. The ends were cut back, 5 bases at V and 1 base at J, with 11 bases in the middle. The CDR3 extends over 15 amino acids. CDR1 and CDR2 from the germline V gene are KGHSH and LQKENI. CDR3 loop: CASSGPARNTGELFF. In nucleotides, the CDR3 is TGTGCCAGCTCAGGCCCCGCGAGGAACACCGGGGAGCTGTTTTTT.